One and the same sample provided the 8 T cell receptor beta chains below, sequenced in a study of T cell repertoires in cytomegalovirus infection. TCRdb re-called the reads with MiXCR, one entry per CDR3 protein. Of some 350,000 distinct CDR3 sequences in the sample, almost 30% were seen once. Antigens for these TCRs are unknown. Material: cultured PBMCs, obtained from culture after CMV antigen stimulation. These receptors were collected from a human donor in good health (CMV status not recorded). Some clones in this sample may be carry-over from other donors' samples.

This chain links TRBV6-1 with TRBJ1-2; D gene uncertain. There are 14 residues in the CDR3. Germline V gene data show CDR1 as MNHNS and CDR2 as SASEGT. The V gene lost 6 bases and the J gene lost 3 bases, with 14 bases spanning the gap. The CDR3 DNA reads as TGTGCCAGCAGAGGTACTGCCCCTGACTATGGCTACACCTTC. Translated, it gives CASRGTAPDYGYTF.

The CDR3 reads CASSSIPGAGVDTGELFF. The CDR3 DNA sequence: TGTGCCAGCAGCTCTATCCCCGGGGCAGGGGTCGACACCGGGGAGCTGTTTTTT. The chain is built from TRBV7-3 and TRBJ2-2, with D possibly TRBD1 on 6 matching bases. Trimming left V 4 bases short and J 3 bases short, with 21 bases between. The CDR3 loop spans 18 amino acids. CDR1 SGHTA and CDR2 FQGTGA come from the germline V gene.

The J gene is TRBJ2-5, the V gene TRBV7-3, with 7 bases that match TRBD2. CDR1 is SGHTA and CDR2 is FQGTGA in the germline V gene. The CDR3 has 15 amino acids. Trimming at V came to 2 bases and at J to 6 bases, leaving 9 bases not matched to a gene. The CDR3 nucleotides read TGTGCCAGCAGCTTAGGGCCCAGTAGCGGGCAGACCCAGTACTTC. Protein product: CASSLGPSSGQTQYF.

This clonotype was observed a handful of times. The rearrangement uses TRBV27 and TRBJ1-5; D not resolved. Germline V gives CDR1 MNHEY, CDR2 SMNVEV (reference sequence). This CDR3 is built from 15 residues. Trimming took off 3 bases at V and 0 bases at J, with 9 bases between the two ends. CDR3 nucleotides: TGTGCCAGCAGTTTGCAGCAGTATAGCAATCAGCCCCAGCATTTT. This encodes CASSLQQYSNQPQHF.

V is TRBV12-3 or TRBV12-4 and J is TRBJ2-5, with D hard to call. The CDR3 contains 13 residues. Trimming took off 3 bases at V and 4 bases at J, with 9 bases between the two ends. The CDR3 spells CASSFPVGETQYF. CDR3 nucleotides: TGTGCCAGCAGTTTCCCGGTTGGAGAGACCCAGTACTTC.

This sequence joins TRBV19 and TRBJ2-3, with D possibly matching TRBD1 (6 bases). Between the trimmed V and J ends, which lost 6 bases and 2 bases, there was a span of 12 bases. The germline V gene has CDR1 LNHDA and CDR2 SQIVND (reference sequence). CDR3 length: 14 amino acids. CDR3 loop: CASRRGSSTDTQYF. In nucleotides, the CDR3 is TGTGCCAGTAGAAGGGGGAGCTCCACAGATACGCAGTATTTT.

This clonotype showed up many times. The chain links TRBV11-3 to TRBJ2-2; no clear D gene. The CDR3 runs to 14 residues. Germline V gene sequence: CDR1 SGHNT, CDR2 YENEEA. V was cut by 2 bases and J by 4 bases, with 8 bases left in between. This chain's CDR3 is CASSLLGRTGELFF. DNA of the CDR3: TGTGCCAGCAGCTTATTAGGCCGCACCGGGGAGCTGTTTTTT.

This clonotype has ten or more counts. CDR3 bases: TGTGCCAGCAGAGTCCCAGGGACGGGTGGCTACACCTTC. Residues: CASRVPGTGGYTF. The chain couples TRBV28 to TRBJ1-2; D possibly corresponds to TRBD1 (5 bases). Germline V lookup: CDR1 MDHEN, CDR2 SYDVKM. V dropped 6 bases and J dropped 7 bases, with 15 bases sitting between them. This CDR3 has 13 amino acids.